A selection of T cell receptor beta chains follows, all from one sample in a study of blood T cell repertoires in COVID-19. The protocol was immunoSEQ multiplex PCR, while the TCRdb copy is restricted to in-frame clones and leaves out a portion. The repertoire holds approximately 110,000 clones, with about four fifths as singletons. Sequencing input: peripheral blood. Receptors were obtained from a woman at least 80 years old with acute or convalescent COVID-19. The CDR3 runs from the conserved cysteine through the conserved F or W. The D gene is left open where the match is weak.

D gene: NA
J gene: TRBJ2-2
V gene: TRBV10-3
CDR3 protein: CAILRNTGELFF

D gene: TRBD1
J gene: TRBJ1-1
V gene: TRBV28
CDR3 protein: CASRTPAWTGAEAFF

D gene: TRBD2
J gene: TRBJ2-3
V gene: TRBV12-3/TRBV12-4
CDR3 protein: CASGTSESDTQYF

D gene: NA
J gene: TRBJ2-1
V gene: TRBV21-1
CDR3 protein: CASRKESGSSYNEQFF

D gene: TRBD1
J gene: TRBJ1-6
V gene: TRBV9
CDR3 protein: CASIGGQGVSPLHF

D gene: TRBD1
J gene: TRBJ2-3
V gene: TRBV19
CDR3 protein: CASRGDRASTDTQYF

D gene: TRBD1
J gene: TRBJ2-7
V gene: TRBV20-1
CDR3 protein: CSARSGGEQYF

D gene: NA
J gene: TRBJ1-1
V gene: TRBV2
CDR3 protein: CASRRRDTTEAFF

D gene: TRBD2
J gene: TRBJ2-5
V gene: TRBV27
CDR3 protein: CASSLLGTSAWEQTQYF

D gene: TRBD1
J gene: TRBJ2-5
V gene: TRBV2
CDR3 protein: CASSDLTGKETQYF

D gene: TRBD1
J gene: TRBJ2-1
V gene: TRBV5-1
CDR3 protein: CASSQGQGAYNEQFF

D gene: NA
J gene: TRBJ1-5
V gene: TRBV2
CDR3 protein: CASSTGVGQPQHF